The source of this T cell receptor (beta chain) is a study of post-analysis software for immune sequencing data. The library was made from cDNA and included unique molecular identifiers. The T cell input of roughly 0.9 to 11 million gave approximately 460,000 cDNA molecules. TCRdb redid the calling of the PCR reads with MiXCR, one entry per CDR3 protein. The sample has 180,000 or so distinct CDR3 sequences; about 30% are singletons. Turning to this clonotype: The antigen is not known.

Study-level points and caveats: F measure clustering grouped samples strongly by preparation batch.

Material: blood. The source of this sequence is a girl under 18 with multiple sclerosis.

The CDR3 nucleotides read TGTGCCAGCAGTTTATGGACTAACGGGAGAGAGACCCAGTACTTC. The encoded protein is CASSLWTNGRETQYF. This chain connects TRBV28 to TRBJ2-5; tentatively, D is TRBD2 (6 bases). V lost 0 bases and J 4 bases, leaving 12 bases between the germline ends. Germline CDR1 MDHEN, CDR2 SYDVKM. This CDR3 comprises 15 residues.